The sequence of this TCR beta chain was determined in a study of shared clonotypes between healthy human individuals. Study at large: CD4 naive and memory got three plates each, CD8 naive two, CD8 memory one.

The authors distributed each subset's genomic DNA evenly over several immunoSEQ plates. Repertoires were generated with immunoSEQ multiplex PCR, while TCRdb's copy carries only in-frame clones and drops some. Here the sample spans about 650,000 clones, around 95% being singletons. CDR1 is MNHEY and CDR2 is SMNVEV in the germline V gene (reference sequence). Trimming at V came to 6 bases and at J to 5 bases, leaving 3 bases not matched to a gene. The CDR3 runs 12 residues. Positively selected for CCR7, the CD45RO-negative cells used as naive CD8 cells excluded terminally differentiated effector memory CD45RA+ cells. A note on this clone: Its antigen is unknown.

Study-wide results and caveats: The diversity represented, both genetic and in exposure history, was limited by few donors. Non-shared clonotypes had lower generation probabilities than clonotypes shared by all four sorted-subset donors.

Sequencing was performed on naive CD8+ T cells sorted from blood. The rearrangement joins TRBV27 to TRBJ1-2; 7 bases line up with TRBD1. This receptor was taken from a woman younger than 45 in good health. CDR3 nucleotides: TGTGCCAGCAGGACAGGGAGGTATGGCTACACCTTC. It encodes CASRTGRYGYTF.